The entry below describes one T cell receptor (beta chain). The data were taken from a study of blood T cell repertoires in COVID-19. Study details: The origin of the acute and convalescent COVID-19 samples was the United States, Italy and Spain.

CDR1 MNHEY and CDR2 SMNVEV come from the germline V gene (reference sequence). This CDR3 region has 15 residues. Trimming took off 3 bases at V and 4 bases at J, with 15 bases between the two ends. The data were produced by immunoSEQ multiplex PCR, yet TCRdb's version contains in-frame clones alone and is incomplete. The top ten clones hold approximately 34% of a sample with 80,000 to 95,000 clones, over 80% of them seen once. The chain has TRBV27 and TRBJ1-2, with a possible D match to TRBD1 (6 bases). Sequencing was carried out using peripheral blood. The clonotype originates from a woman of 80 years or more with active or convalescent COVID-19. The CDR3 DNA reads TGTGCCAGCAGTTTGGGCTACGGACAGTTCTATGGCTACACCTTC. Protein product: CASSLGYGQFYGYTF.